The rows below give T cell receptor beta chains drawn from one sample of a study of cytomegalovirus exposure and HLA in healthy donors. Assay: immunoSEQ multiplex PCR; the TCRdb copy retains only in-frame clones and omits some. Counted here are around 150,000 clones, around three quarters occurring once; the ten biggest clones make up 6.5% to 7%. Sequencing was performed on PBMCs. These receptors all stem from a man aged 40-55 years in good health and CMV-seropositive. CDR3s include the opening cysteine and the closing phenylalanine or tryptophan. The D gene is left open where the match is weak. A row's size may be missing; if present it is once, few, many or a size class.

TRBJ2-2,TRBV7-9,TRBD1,NA,CASSPRGQGAGELFF,TGTGCCAGCAGCCCCAGAGGACAGGGGGCCGGGGAGCTGTTTTTT
TRBJ2-7,TRBV7-9,TRBD1,once,CASSQQPSGTGGTEQYF,TGTGCCAGCAGCCAACAACCATCCGGGACAGGGGGCACCGAGCAGTACTTC
TRBJ1-2,TRBV5-8,NA,NA,CASSRLRGDSDGYTF,TGTGCCAGCAGTCGTCTCAGGGGAGACTCAGATGGCTACACCTTC
TRBJ2-7,TRBV27,TRBD1,NA,CASSLLGTGDSYEQYF,TGTGCCAGCAGTTTATTGGGGACAGGGGACTCCTACGAGCAGTACTTC
TRBJ2-3,TRBV28,TRBD1,NA,CASRGTGGKDTQYF,TGTGCCAGCAGGGGGACAGGGGGAAAAGATACGCAGTATTTT
TRBJ2-7,TRBV7-8,NA,NA,CASSVGPGTANF,NA
TRBJ2-2,TRBV28,TRBD1,NA,CASRDDRGGLGTGELFF,TGTGCCAGCAGGGATGACAGGGGCGGCTTGGGCACCGGGGAGCTGTTTTTT
TRBJ2-3,TRBV5-1,NA,NA,CASSLGTSTDTQYF,TGCGCCAGCAGCTTGGGGACTAGCACAGATACGCAGTATTTT
TRBJ1-3,TRBV5-1,NA,NA,CASMTGPSSGNTIYF,TGCGCCAGCATGACAGGACCTAGCTCTGGAAACACCATATATTTT
TRBJ2-7,TRBV5-6,TRBD1,NA,CASSFEDRRSYEQYF,TGTGCCAGCAGCTTCGAGGACAGGCGCTCCTACGAGCAGTACTTC
TRBJ2-2,TRBV23-1,TRBD1,once,CASSRNRDRGRAHTGELFF,TGCGCCAGCAGTCGGAACCGGGACAGGGGGCGGGCCCACACCGGGGAGCTGTTTTTT
TRBJ1-2,TRBV7-9,NA,once,CASSLGAQGGYTF,TGTGCCAGCAGCTTAGGGGCCCAGGGGGGCTACACCTTC
TRBJ2-7,TRBV7-9,NA,NA,CASSLGPMTYEQYF,TGTGCCAGCAGCTTAGGGCCCATGACCTACGAGCAGTACTTC
TRBJ2-5,TRBV5-1,TRBD1,NA,CASSLTGGEGTQYF,TGCGCCAGCAGCTTGACAGGGGGCGAGGGGACCCAGTACTTC
TRBJ1-1,TRBV4-2,NA,NA,CASSQGIGGGTEAFF,TGTGCCAGCAGCCAAGGAATAGGGGGTGGCACTGAAGCTTTCTTT
TRBJ2-5,TRBV5-6,TRBD1,NA,CASSTRDRAYRTRETQYF,TGTGCCAGCAGCACAAGGGACAGGGCTTACCGTACTAGGGAGACCCAGTACTTC
TRBJ2-1,TRBV5-1,TRBD2,NA,CASSFSLAGYNEQFF,TGCGCCAGCAGCTTCTCCCTAGCGGGGTACAATGAGCAGTTCTTC
TRBJ1-2,TRBV19,TRBD1,NA,CASSTLGTGAIIDGYTF,TGTGCCAGTAGTACACTAGGGACAGGGGCGATTATCGATGGCTACACCTTC
TRBJ1-4,TRBV4-2,NA,NA,CASSQEQDRNEKLFF,TGTGCCAGCAGCCAAGAACAGGACAGAAATGAAAAACTGTTTTTT
TRBJ1-2,TRBV27,TRBD1,NA,CASKRTGGFYGYTF,TGTGCCAGCAAGCGGACAGGGGGCTTCTATGGCTACACCTTC
TRBJ1-1,TRBV28,TRBD1,NA,CASSPLGQGLLVTEAFF,TGTGCCAGCAGCCCCCTAGGACAGGGCTTACTTGTCACTGAAGCTTTCTTT
TRBJ2-7,TRBV19,TRBD1,NA,CASSMTGANEQYF,TGTGCCAGTAGTATGACAGGGGCGAACGAGCAGTACTTC
TRBJ2-3,TRBV4-3,TRBD1,NA,CASSRDRGLDTQYF,TGCGCCAGCAGCAGGGACAGGGGTTTGGATACGCAGTATTTT
TRBJ1-1,TRBV27,NA,NA,CASSISRDTEAFF,TGTGCCAGCAGTATAAGCCGGGACACTGAAGCTTTCTTT
TRBJ1-1,TRBV14,NA,NA,CASSPTGGARNWNMNTEAFF,TGTGCCAGCAGCCCTACCGGGGGGGCTAGAAATTGGAACATGAACACTGAAGCTTTCTTT
TRBJ2-7,TRBV15,NA,NA,CATSREALAYEQYF,TGTGCCACCAGCAGAGAGGCTTTGGCCTACGAGCAGTACTTC
TRBJ1-5,TRBV19,NA,few,CASSMRQGSQPQHF,TGTGCCAGTAGTATGCGGCAGGGGAGTCAGCCCCAGCATTTT